The present TCR beta chain was sequenced within a study of shared clonotypes between healthy human individuals. A word on this clone: Distinct nucleotide sequences in the sample also encode this CDR3.

Using immunoSEQ multiplex PCR, the repertoire was profiled, and TCRdb retains in-frame clones only, with some absent. The data show about 1 million clones, about 76% seen once. CDR3 length equals 14 residues. CDR1 is SQVTM and CDR2 is ANQGSEA in the germline V gene. J lost 5 bases, V lost 4 bases, and 8 bases had no gene match. Sequenced: memory CD4+ T cells sorted from blood. Subset defined: CD45RA-negative fraction. The sequence derives from a man aged 18 to 29 in good health. This chain links TRBV29-1 with TRBJ2-3; 8 positions agree with TRBD2. DNA of the CDR3: TGCAGCGTTGTGCCCAGCGGGGGAATAGATACGCAGTATTTT. It codes for CSVVPSGGIDTQYF.